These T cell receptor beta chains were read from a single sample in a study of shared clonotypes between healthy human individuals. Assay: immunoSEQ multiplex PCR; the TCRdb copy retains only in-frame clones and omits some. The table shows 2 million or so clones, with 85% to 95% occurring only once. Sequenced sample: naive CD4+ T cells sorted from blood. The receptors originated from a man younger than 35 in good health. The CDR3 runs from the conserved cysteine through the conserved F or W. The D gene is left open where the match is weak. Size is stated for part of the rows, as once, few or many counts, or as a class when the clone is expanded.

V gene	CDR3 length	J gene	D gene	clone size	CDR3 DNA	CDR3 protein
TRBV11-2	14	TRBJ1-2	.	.	TGTGCCAGCAGCTTCCGGGGCCGTTCCTATGGCTACACCTTC	CASSFRGRSYGYTF
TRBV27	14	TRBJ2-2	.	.	TGTGCCAGCAGCGCAGGGGTTAGGGCCGGGGAGCTGTTTTTT	CASSAGVRAGELFF
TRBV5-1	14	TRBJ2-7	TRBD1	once	TGCGCCAGCAGCATAGGACAGGGGGCTTACGAGCAGTACTTC	CASSIGQGAYEQYF
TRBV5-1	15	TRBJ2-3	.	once	TGCGCCAGCAGCTTGAGGGAAGCTGGCACAGATACGCAGTATTTT	CASSLREAGTDTQYF
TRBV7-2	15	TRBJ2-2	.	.	TGTGCCAGCAGCTTAGGGAGAGGCGACACCGGGGAGCTGTTTTTT	CASSLGRGDTGELFF
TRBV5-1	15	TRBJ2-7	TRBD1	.	TGCGCCAGCAGCTTGGCGGCAGGGGGAACCTACGAGCAGTACTTC	CASSLAAGGTYEQYF
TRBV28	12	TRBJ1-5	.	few	TGTGCCAGCAGTTTAAAAACTCAGCCCCAGCATTTT	CASSLKTQPQHF
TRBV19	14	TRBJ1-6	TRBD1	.	TGTGCCAGTACCCTGGACAGGGGTAATTCACCCCTCCACTTT	CASTLDRGNSPLHF
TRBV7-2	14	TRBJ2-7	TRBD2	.	TGTGCCAGCAGCCCCAGCGGGACCTCCTACGAGCAGTACTTC	CASSPSGTSYEQYF
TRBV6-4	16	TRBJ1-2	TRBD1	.	TGTGCCAGCAGTGATGCCCCGACCGGGACAGGCTATGGCTACACCTTC	CASSDAPTGTGYGYTF
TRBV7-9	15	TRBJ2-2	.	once	TGTGCCAGCAGCCAACTGGAGCAGGGCACCGGGGAGCTGTTTTTT	CASSQLEQGTGELFF
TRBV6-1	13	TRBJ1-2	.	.	TGTGCCAGCAGGAAAGGGGTGGGCTATGGCTACACCTTC	CASRKGVGYGYTF
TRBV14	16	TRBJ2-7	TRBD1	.	TGTGCCAGCAGCCAGACCGCCGGGACAGGGGTGTACGAGCAGTACTTC	CASSQTAGTGVYEQYF
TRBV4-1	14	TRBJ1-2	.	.	TGCGCCAGCAGCCAAGCAGGGCAGAACTATGGCTACACCTTC	CASSQAGQNYGYTF
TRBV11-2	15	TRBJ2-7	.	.	TGTGCCAGCAGCTTAGCAGGGGTCCTATCCTACGAGCAGTACTTC	CASSLAGVLSYEQYF
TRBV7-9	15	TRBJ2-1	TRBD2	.	TGTGCCAGCAGCTTAGATCTACTAGCGGACAATGAGCAGTTCTTC	CASSLDLLADNEQFF
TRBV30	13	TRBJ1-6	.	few	TGTGCCTGGAGTGATGGCCCGTCCTCACCCCTCCACTTT	CAWSDGPSSPLHF
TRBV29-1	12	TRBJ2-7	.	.	TGCAGCGTGATGTCACAGGGGGGGGAGCAGTACTTC	CSVMSQGGEQYF
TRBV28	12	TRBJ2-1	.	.	TGTGCCAGTGGACGGGGATACAATGAGCAGTTCTTC	CASGRGYNEQFF
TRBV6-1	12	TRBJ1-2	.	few	TGTGCCAGCAGTCGGGACACTTATGGCTACACCTTC	CASSRDTYGYTF
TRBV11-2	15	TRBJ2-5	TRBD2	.	TGTGCCAGCAGCCCGGGGGGACTAGCGCAAGAGACCCAGTACTTC	CASSPGGLAQETQYF
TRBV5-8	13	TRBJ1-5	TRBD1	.	TGTGCCAGCAGCTCAGGGGGTAATCAGCCCCAGCATTTT	CASSSGGNQPQHF
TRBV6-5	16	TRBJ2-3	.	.	TGTGCCAGCAGTTACCATAGCGCGTACCTCACAGATACGCAGTATTTT	CASSYHSAYLTDTQYF
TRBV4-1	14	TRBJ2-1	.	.	TGCGCCAGCAGCCAAATGACGGCTCAGGGTGAGCAGTTCTTC	CASSQMTAQGEQFF
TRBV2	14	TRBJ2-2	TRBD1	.	TGTGCCAGCAGAGACAGGGATTTGGCCGGGGAGCTGTTTTTT	CASRDRDLAGELFF
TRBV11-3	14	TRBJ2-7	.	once	TGTGCCAGCAGCTTAGAGAGCTGGGGAGGAGAGCAGTACTTC	CASSLESWGGEQYF
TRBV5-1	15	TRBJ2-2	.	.	TGCGCCAGCAGCTCATCAGGGTACGGCACCGGGGAGCTGTTTTTT	CASSSSGYGTGELFF
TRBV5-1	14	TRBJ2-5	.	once	TGCGCCAGCAGCCCCAGGGGTCTGGAGGAGACCCAGTACTTC	CASSPRGLEETQYF
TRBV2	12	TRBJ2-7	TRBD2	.	TGTGCCAGCAGGCGGGAGACCTACGAGCAGTACTTC	CASRRETYEQYF
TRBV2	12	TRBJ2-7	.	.	TGTGCCAGCAGTGGGACCCGCAACGAGCAGTACTTC	CASSGTRNEQYF
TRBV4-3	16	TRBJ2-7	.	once	TGCGCCAGCAGCCAAGAAGAGGGGACGATAGCCTACGAGCAGTACTTC	CASSQEEGTIAYEQYF
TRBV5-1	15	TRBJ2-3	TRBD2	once	TGCGCCAGCGGAAGGAGCGGGGAAGGGTCAGATACGCAGTATTTT	CASGRSGEGSDTQYF
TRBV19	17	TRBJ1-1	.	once	TGTGCCAGTAGTGCCGAATCCGGGCGAATTATGAACACTGAAGCTTTCTTT	CASSAESGRIMNTEAFF
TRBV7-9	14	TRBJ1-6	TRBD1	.	TGTGCCAGCAGCCCCAGGGGGTATAATTCACCCCTCCACTTT	CASSPRGYNSPLHF
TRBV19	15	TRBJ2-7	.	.	TGTGCCAGTAGTGAGGTGAGGGGGTCGGACTACGAGCAGTACTTC	CASSEVRGSDYEQYF
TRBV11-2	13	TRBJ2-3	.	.	TGTGCCAGCAGCTCCGCCCTAACAGATACGCAGTATTTT	CASSSALTDTQYF
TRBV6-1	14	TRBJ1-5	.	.	TGTGCCAGCAGTGAAGTTGTGAGGAGTCAGCCCCAGCATTTT	CASSEVVRSQPQHF
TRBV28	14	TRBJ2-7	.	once	TGTGCCAGCAGTTTACAGGGGAGGGCCTACGAGCAGTACTTC	CASSLQGRAYEQYF
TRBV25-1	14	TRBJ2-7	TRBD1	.	TGTGCCGGCAGGGCTGACAGGGTCCGGTACGAGCAGTACTTC	CAGRADRVRYEQYF
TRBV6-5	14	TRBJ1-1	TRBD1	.	TGTGCCAGCACAAGTGACAGGGCGAACACTGAAGCTTTCTTT	CASTSDRANTEAFF
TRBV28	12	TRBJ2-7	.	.	TGTGCCAGCAGGACAGGAACCTACGAGCAGTACTTC	CASRTGTYEQYF
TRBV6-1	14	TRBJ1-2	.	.	TGTGCCAGCAGTCCCCGGGATTTGCCATATGGCTACACCTTC	CASSPRDLPYGYTF
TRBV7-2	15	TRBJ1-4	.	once	TGTGCCAGCAGCTTAAGAGGACAGCTGAATGAAAAACTGTTTTTT	CASSLRGQLNEKLFF
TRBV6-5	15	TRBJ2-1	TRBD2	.	TGTGCCAGCAGTCGGACTAGCGGGCCTTACAATGAGCAGTTCTTC	CASSRTSGPYNEQFF
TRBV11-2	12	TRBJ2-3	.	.	TGTGCCAGCAGCTTAGGCAAAGATACGCAGTATTTT	CASSLGKDTQYF
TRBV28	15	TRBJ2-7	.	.	TGTGCCAGCAGTCCCCCCCGTGTCGGAAGCTACGAGCAGTACTTC	CASSPPRVGSYEQYF
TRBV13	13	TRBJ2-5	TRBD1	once	TGTGCCAGCAGCGTCAGGGGGCGGGAGACCCAGTACTTC	CASSVRGRETQYF
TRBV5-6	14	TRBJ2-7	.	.	TGTGCCAGCAGCTCTCTTGAGGGGTCCTACGAGCAGTACTTC	CASSSLEGSYEQYF
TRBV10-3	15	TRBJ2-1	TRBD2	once	TGTGCCATCAGTGAAACAACTAGCGGTTACAATGAGCAGTTCTTC	CAISETTSGYNEQFF
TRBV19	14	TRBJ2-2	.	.	TGTGCCAGTAGGGAGGCAGGGGAGGACGGGGAGCTGTTTTTT	CASREAGEDGELFF
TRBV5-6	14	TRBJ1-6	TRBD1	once	TGTGCCAGCAGCTCATACAGGGGTCGTTCACCCCTCCACTTT	CASSSYRGRSPLHF